This TCR beta chain stems from a study of cytomegalovirus exposure and HLA in healthy donors. Use of 60 Vbeta and 13 Jbeta primers characterized the PCR. TCRdb's table, derived via immunoSEQ multiplex PCR, lists solely in-frame clones and lacks some. Counted here are 100,000 to 150,000 clones, 70% to 85% occurring once; the ten biggest clones make up 1.5% to 2%. The sample holds a few counts of this clone. Its target is not known. The study, taken as a whole, reports: CMV serostatus was the sole immune exposure information available.

Samples came from healthy bone marrow donors. The germline V gene encodes CDR1 MNHEY and CDR2 SMNVEV (reference sequence). V shed 8 bases and J shed 0 bases, with 8 bases lying between them. The CDR3 has 12 amino acids. The sequence came from a boy aged 5-17 years in good health and CMV-seronegative. The sample consisted of PBMCs. The chain couples TRBV27 to TRBJ2-7; the D is unclear. The CDR3 protein is CASARLSYEQYF. The DNA of the CDR3 is TGTGCCAGCGCGCGCCTCTCCTACGAGCAGTACTTC.